These 30 T cell receptor beta chains were all obtained from the same sample, sequenced in a study of cytomegalovirus exposure and HLA in healthy donors. Researchers ran the PCR with 60 Vbeta and 13 Jbeta primers. Some clones are missing from TCRdb's copy, which holds only in-frame ones; the method was immunoSEQ multiplex PCR. Of about 150,000 clones listed, 84% are singletons. Sequencing was performed on PBMCs. The receptors shown here come from a man aged 18 to 30 in good health and CMV-seronegative.

The chain is built from TRBV7-9 and TRBJ1-3; D ambiguous. The V end was cut by 6 bases, the J end by 4 bases, with 13 bases between. Germline V lookup: CDR1 SEHNR, CDR2 FQNEAQ (reference sequence). The CDR3 consists of 14 residues. DNA of the CDR3: TGTGCCAGCAGTCCCCCGGGGTTAGGAAACACCATATATTTT. Protein product: CASSPPGLGNTIYF.

This sequence joins TRBV5-8 and TRBJ1-2, with TRBD1 matching 8 bases. The CDR3 extends over 16 amino acids. Germline CDR1 reads SGHTS; CDR2 reads YDEGEE. V was clipped by 4 bases and J by 3 bases; unmatched bases: 11. DNA of the CDR3: TGTGCCAGCAGCGGCCGGGACAGGCGAAGAGACTATGGCTACACCTTC. Translation: CASSGRDRRRDYGYTF.

The chain couples TRBV11-3 to TRBJ2-2; D unclear. Trimming removed 1 base from V and 6 bases from J, with 9 bases in between. The CDR3 sequence is 14 residues long. Germline values: CDR1 SGHNT, CDR2 YENEEA. DNA for the CDR3: TGTGCCAGCAGCTTAGGTAGTGAACCCGGGGAGCTGTTTTTT. This translates into CASSLGSEPGELFF.

The chain recombines TRBV7-3 with TRBJ1-2, with unresolved D. The length of the CDR3 is 13 residues. V lost 6 bases, J lost 8 bases, and 16 bases lay in between. Germline V gene data show CDR1 as SGHTA and CDR2 as FQGTGA. The CDR3 region is CASSPGGPRGYTF. DNA of the CDR3: TGTGCCAGCAGTCCCGGAGGACCGAGAGGCTACACCTTC.

The chain recombines TRBV2 with TRBJ1-1, with D possibly TRBD1 on 6 matching bases. CDR3 length: 16 amino acids. Trimming left V 5 bases short and J 0 bases short, with 16 bases between. Germline loops: CDR1 SNHLY, CDR2 FYNNEI. This chain's CDR3 is CASSTMGGAMNTEAFF. Written as DNA, the CDR3 is TGTGCCAGCAGTACCATGGGGGGGGCAATGAACACTGAAGCTTTCTTT.

V is TRBV29-1 and J is TRBJ2-5; D remains unclear. The germline V gene encodes CDR1 SQVTM and CDR2 ANQGSEA. The CDR3 loop spans 12 amino acids. Trimming removed 0 bases at V and 2 bases at J, with 4 bases between. Here the CDR3 reads CSVEESQETQYF. The DNA for the CDR3 is TGCAGCGTTGAAGAGTCGCAAGAGACCCAGTACTTC.

This clone was seen once. V gene TRBV4-1 combines with J gene TRBJ2-1, with D perhaps matching TRBD2 (6 bases). V was shortened by 4 bases and J by 0 bases, with 10 bases between the two germline ends. The CDR3 length is 15 residues. CDR1 and CDR2 (germline): MGHRA, YSYEKL. The CDR3 nucleotides are TGCGCCAGCAGCCCGGGAGCGTACTCCTACAATGAGCAGTTCTTC. Its translation: CASSPGAYSYNEQFF.

V gene TRBV28 combines with J gene TRBJ2-7, with 11 positions matching TRBD1. V trimming: 7 bases; J trimming: 6 bases; junction bases outside the gene matches: 11. The CDR3 consists of 15 residues. Germline loops: CDR1 MDHEN, CDR2 SYDVKM. This chain's CDR3 is CASTDRTGGSFEQYF. In DNA form, the CDR3 reads TGTGCCAGCACAGATAGGACAGGGGGCTCTTTCGAGCAGTACTTC.

The chain links TRBV6-5 to TRBJ1-4, with TRBD1 matching 7 bases. V was clipped by 0 bases and J by 7 bases; unmatched bases: 2. Germline-derived CDR1 and CDR2 are MNHEY and SVGAGI. The CDR3 sequence is 14 residues long. The CDR3 nucleotides read TGTGCCAGCAGTTACTCGACAGGGCCTGAAAAACTGTTTTTT. It yields the protein CASSYSTGPEKLFF.

On this clone: The sample carries other DNA sequences with the same CDR3. This chain connects TRBV5-1 to TRBJ2-7, with 7 bases fitting TRBD1. The V segment lost 0 bases and the J segment 6 bases; nucleotides outside the gene matches: 6. Germline loops: CDR1 SGHRS, CDR2 YFSETQ. The CDR3 extends over 14 amino acids. The CDR3 bases are TGCGCCAGCAGCTTGGACAGGGGAAGGGGCGAGCAGTACTTC. Its translation is CASSLDRGRGEQYF.

This chain uses TRBV5-1 with TRBJ2-5; D may correspond to TRBD1 or TRBD2 (9 bases each). V was shortened by 2 bases and J by 1 base, with 21 bases between the two germline ends. The CDR3 runs 18 residues. Germline V gene lookup returns CDR1 SGHRS and CDR2 YFSETQ. Written as DNA, the CDR3 is TGCGCCAGCAGCTTCGGACAGGGGAGGACTAGCGCCCAAGAGACCCAGTACTTC. Translated: CASSFGQGRTSAQETQYF.

This chain uses TRBV2 with TRBJ2-3; D is possibly TRBD2 (6 bases). Trimming stripped 6 bases from V and 1 base from J, with 17 bases between. The length of the CDR3 is 16 residues. Germline CDR1 is SNHLY and CDR2 is FYNNEI. The CDR3: CASRIRARRGTDTQYF. The CDR3, as DNA: TGTGCCAGCAGAATCAGGGCGAGGAGGGGCACAGATACGCAGTATTTT.

This clone showed up just a few times. The chain joins TRBV6-1 to TRBJ2-7; D unclear. V gave up 7 bases and J gave up 7 bases, with 20 bases separating them. CDR3 size: 14 residues. The germline CDR1 and CDR2 sequences are MNHNS and SASEGT. The CDR3 here is CASTDSKGFREQYF. CDR3 sequence (DNA): TGTGCCAGCACCGACTCCAAAGGATTTAGGGAGCAGTACTTC.

The CDR3 region is CASSSGTGGTPLHF. As DNA, the CDR3 is TGTGCCAGCAGCTCCGGGACAGGGGGAACACCCCTCCACTTT. The V gene is TRBV6-1, the J gene TRBJ1-6; 11 nucleotides match TRBD1. V shed 6 bases and J 11 bases; nucleotides not matched to a gene: 6. Germline V CDR1 and CDR2: MNHNS, SASEGT. The CDR3 runs to 14 residues.

In its sample, this clone was seen once. The chain links TRBV5-1 to TRBJ1-1; D possibly corresponds to TRBD1 (6 bases). Germline CDR1 is SGHRS and CDR2 is YFSETQ. The CDR3 totals 15 residues. The V gene lost 4 bases and the J gene lost 1 base, with 14 bases spanning the gap. The CDR3 DNA reads as TGCGCCAGCAGCCCTGCCGGGACATCGAACACTGAAGCTTTCTTT. Encoded protein: CASSPAGTSNTEAFF.

The V and J genes are TRBV5-6 and TRBJ2-7, with 7 bases identical to TRBD2. The CDR3 is 14 residues long. V was clipped by 3 bases and J by 0 bases; unmatched bases: 3. Germline V gene data show CDR1 as SGHDT and CDR2 as YYEEEE. The DNA for the CDR3 is TGTGCCAGCAGCTGGGGGGGGAGCTCCTACGAGCAGTACTTC. As protein: CASSWGGSSYEQYF.

This chain joins TRBV5-1 and TRBJ1-6, with D unclear. Trimming removed 3 bases from V and 8 bases from J, with 15 bases in between. The CDR3 has 15 residues. Looked up from germline, CDR1 is SGHRS and CDR2 is YFSETQ. The CDR3 nucleotides read TGCGCCAGCAGCTCCACCTCTTCGCTAGATTCACCCCTCCACTTT. Amino acid sequence: CASSSTSSLDSPLHF.

This chain joins TRBV28 and TRBJ2-5; a weak D match, TRBD1 (5 bases). Germline assignment: CDR1 MDHEN and CDR2 SYDVKM. V shed 6 bases and J shed 5 bases, with 16 bases lying between them. The CDR3 covers 14 residues. The DNA for the CDR3 is TGTGCCAGCAGACTCGCAGGGCGTGGGGAGACCCAGTACTTC. It codes for CASRLAGRGETQYF.

The rearrangement links TRBV28 to TRBJ1-3; D is unclear. CDR1 and CDR2 from the germline V gene are MDHEN and SYDVKM. The CDR3 is 13 residues long. The V end lost 8 bases, the J end lost 8 bases, and 16 bases lay between the germline ends. Here the CDR3 DNA reads TGTGCCAGCGGATTAGACCGGGAATACACCATATATTTT. Translating gives CASGLDREYTIYF.

CDR3 region: CASHGLAAILGANVLTF. CDR3 DNA: TGTGCCAGCCACGGACTAGCTGCTATCCTTGGGGCCAACGTCCTGACTTTC. V gene TRBV10-3 combines with J gene TRBJ2-6; 8 positions agree with TRBD2. V lost 10 bases, J lost 3 bases, and 14 bases stayed unmatched. CDR3 length: 17 amino acids. CDR1 ENHRY and CDR2 SYGVKD come from the germline V gene.

This sequence joins TRBV7-9 and TRBJ2-7; tentative D call: TRBD1 (5 bases). Between the trimmed V and J ends, which lost 5 bases and 7 bases, there was a span of 15 bases. From germline, CDR1 is SEHNR and CDR2 FQNEAQ (reference sequence). The CDR3 has 13 residues. For the CDR3, the DNA is TGTGCCAGCAGCCCCCGATCGAAGGGGGAGCAGTACTTC. As protein: CASSPRSKGEQYF.

The chain's CDR3 is CASSTDRVDTEAFF. The CDR3 nucleotides are TGTGCCAGCAGTACAGACAGGGTCGACACTGAAGCTTTCTTT. This sequence joins TRBV2 and TRBJ1-1, with 7 bases identical to TRBD1. Germline trimming cut 5 bases from V and 3 bases from J; bases unmatched to any gene: 6. From germline, CDR1 is SNHLY and CDR2 FYNNEI. There are 14 residues in the CDR3.

The chain links TRBV7-6 to TRBJ2-7, with a tentative D call TRBD2 (6 bases). Germline assignment: CDR1 SGHVS and CDR2 FNYEAQ. The germline V and J ends were trimmed by 5 bases and 0 bases, with 11 bases remaining between them. The CDR3 spans 14 residues. CDR3 protein: CASSLGGISYEQYF. The CDR3 DNA follows: TGTGCCAGCAGCCTAGGCGGGATCTCCTACGAGCAGTACTTC.

On this clone itself: One junction end does not reproduce the germline sequence, and a read error may be involved. The chain couples TRBV7-9 to TRBJ1-1; D might be TRBD1 (5 bases). CDR1 and CDR2 from the germline V gene are SEHNR and FQNEAQ (reference sequence). CDR3 length: 11 residues. CDR3 nucleotide sequence: TGTTCCAGCAGCTTAGGGGCCGAAGCTTTCTTT. This sequence encodes CSSSLGAEAFF.

The CDR3 loop is CASSDRQGLDNEQFF. CDR3 DNA sequence: TGTGCCAGCAGCGACCGACAGGGGCTTGATAATGAGCAGTTCTTC. The chain employs TRBV9 and TRBJ2-1; 8 nucleotides line up with TRBD1. J gave up 7 bases and V 3 bases, and 9 bases lay outside the gene matches. The CDR3 loop spans 15 amino acids. The germline gives CDR1 SGDLS, CDR2 YYNGEE. The whole variable domain, remainder taken from reference TRBV9 and TRBJ2-1, is DSGVTQTPKHLITATGQRVTLRCSPRSGDLSVYWYQQSLDQGLQFLIQYYNGEERAKGNILERFSAQQFPDLHSELNLSSLELGDSALYFCASSDRQGLDNEQFFGPGTRLTVL.

This sequence joins TRBV28 and TRBJ1-4; 7 positions match TRBD1. V was pared by 5 bases and J by 8 bases, with 11 bases of the junction left unmatched. Per germline, CDR1 MDHEN and CDR2 SYDVKM. The CDR3 length is 15 residues. The CDR3 here is CASSLPRGGDEKLFF. The CDR3 bases are TGTGCCAGCAGTCTCCCGAGAGGGGGCGACGAAAAACTGTTTTTT.

The chain uses TRBV4-1 and TRBJ1-3; weak D call: TRBD1 (5 bases). Trimming left V 8 bases short and J 0 bases short, with 14 bases between. The CDR3 sequence is 15 residues long. Germline V gene lookup returns CDR1 MGHRA and CDR2 YSYEKL. In DNA form, the CDR3 reads TGCGCCAGCCGAGGGGAGGGGCGCTCTGGAAACACCATATATTTT. Its protein product is CASRGEGRSGNTIYF.

The J gene is TRBJ2-3, the V gene TRBV6-5; D not certain. Trimming shortened V by 5 bases and J by 0 bases, and 12 bases separated the two germline ends. Per the germline V gene, CDR1 is MNHEY and CDR2 is SVGAGI. The CDR3 totals 15 residues. The CDR3 sequence is CASSPFITSTDTQYF. In DNA form, the CDR3 reads TGTGCCAGCAGTCCGTTTATAACAAGCACAGATACGCAGTATTTT.

DNA for the CDR3: TGTGCCAGCAGCCCGCGGGCCCTCCAAGACACTGAAGCTTTCTTT. Amino acids: CASSPRALQDTEAFF. The chain carries TRBV7-9 and TRBJ1-1; D is unresolved. This CDR3 contains 15 residues. V lost 5 bases and J lost 3, with 16 bases in between. Germline V gene lookup returns CDR1 SEHNR and CDR2 FQNEAQ (reference sequence). The whole variable domain, filled in from reference TRBV7-9 and TRBJ1-1, reads DTGVSQNPRHKITKRGQNVTFRCDPISEHNRLYWYRQTLGQGPEFLTYFQNEAQLEKSRLLSDRFSAERPKGSFSTLEIQRTEQGDSAMYLCASSPRALQDTEAFFGQGTRLTVV.

The chain carries TRBV15 and TRBJ2-7; 9 bases fit TRBD1. Per the germline V gene, CDR1 is LNHNV and CDR2 is YYDKDF (reference sequence). The trim removed 0 bases at V and 3 bases at J, leaving 12 bases unmatched. The CDR3 covers 18 residues. As DNA, the CDR3 is TGTGCCACCAGCAGAGACCGAGGGGGCGGGACAGGGCTCTACGAGCAGTACTTC. Translated: CATSRDRGGGTGLYEQYF.